A single sample is the source of the 20 T cell receptor beta chains below, sequenced in a study of blood T cell repertoires in COVID-19. Repertoires were generated with immunoSEQ multiplex PCR, while TCRdb's copy carries only in-frame clones and drops some. The sample has 150,000 to 200,000 clones, roughly 85% seen once; the top ten hold 20% to 25%. Sample: peripheral blood. These receptors were obtained from a man aged 60-69 years with active or convalescent COVID-19.

As for this clone: This CDR3 is also generated by other DNA sequences in the sample. The genes are TRBV5-1 and TRBJ2-1; D perhaps matches TRBD2 (5 bases). The germline V and J ends were trimmed by 1 base and 8 bases, with 7 bases remaining between them. The CDR3 loop spans 12 amino acids. Germline assignment: CDR1 SGHRS and CDR2 YFSETQ. The CDR3, as DNA: TGCGCCAGCAGCTTGAGAGGGTATGAGCAGTTCTTC. Translation gives CASSLRGYEQFF.

The table lists this clone with a few counts. The V and J genes are TRBV9 and TRBJ2-1, with TRBD2 as a possible D gene (6 bases). CDR3 size: 15 residues. The V end lost 0 bases, the J end lost 10 bases, and 17 bases lay between the germline ends. Germline assignment: CDR1 SGDLS and CDR2 YYNGEE. CDR3 in amino acids: CASSVVVGGIDEQFF. CDR3 in DNA: TGTGCCAGCAGCGTAGTGGTGGGCGGGATAGACGAGCAGTTCTTC.

This clone came up once. The chain is built from TRBV3-1 (or the pseudogene TRBV3-2) and TRBJ2-7; D gene ambiguous. The V end lost 1 base, the J end lost 5 bases, and 3 bases lay between the germline ends. This CDR3 has 11 residues. Per germline, CDR1 LGHDT and CDR2 YNNKEL (reference sequence). CDR3 sequence (DNA): TGTGCCAGCAGCCAAGTCAACGAGCAGTACTTC. Translating it yields CASSQVNEQYF.

This chain connects TRBV19 to TRBJ2-3; TRBD2 aligns across 7 bases. CDR1 is LNHDA and CDR2 is SQIVND in the germline V gene (reference sequence). Trimming at V came to 5 bases and at J to 2 bases, leaving 4 bases not matched to a gene. This CDR3 is 14 amino acids long. CDR3 sequence reads: CASSVGTNTDTQYF. CDR3 coding DNA: TGTGCCAGTAGTGTCGGGACTAACACAGATACGCAGTATTTT.

This chain links TRBV4-2 with TRBJ2-3, with 8 bases identical to TRBD2. V lost 0 bases, J lost 0 bases, and 14 bases stayed unmatched. Per the germline V gene, CDR1 is LGHNA and CDR2 is YNFKEQ. The CDR3 is 20 residues long. CDR3 protein: CASSQDRLAGTTRSTDTQYF. CDR3 DNA: TGTGCCAGCAGCCAAGATCGGCTAGCGGGCACTACCCGCAGCACAGATACGCAGTATTTT.

The V gene is TRBV7-9, the J gene TRBJ1-5; D not certain. V lost 1 base and J 6 bases, leaving 7 bases between the germline ends. CDR1 and CDR2 from the germline V gene are SEHNR and FQNEAQ (reference sequence). CDR3 length: 13 residues. The CDR3 bases are TGTGCCAGCAGCTTAGGTGAGGCTCAGCCCCAGCATTTT. The encoded protein is CASSLGEAQPQHF.

This chain uses TRBV6-5 with TRBJ2-7; 7 nucleotides agree with TRBD1. V lost 1 base and J lost 2; bases outside the gene matches: 8. Germline V gene data show CDR1 as MNHEY and CDR2 as SVGAGI. The CDR3 is made up of 16 amino acids. This chain's CDR3 is CASSYFFGTDPYEQYF. The CDR3 DNA reads as TGTGCCAGCAGTTACTTTTTCGGGACAGATCCCTACGAGCAGTACTTC.

CDR3 bases: TGTGCCAGCAGCCGGGACAGGGGATCTTCACCCCTCCACTTT. Amino acids: CASSRDRGSSPLHF. The chain recombines TRBV27 with TRBJ1-6; 10 nucleotides agree with TRBD1. V lost 6 bases, J lost 9 bases, and 5 bases stayed unmatched. CDR3 size: 14 residues. CDR1 is MNHEY and CDR2 is SMNVEV in the germline V gene (reference sequence).

The CDR3 sequence is CASSERAYEQYF. CDR3 DNA sequence: TGTGCCAGCAGTGAAAGAGCTTACGAGCAGTACTTC. The rearrangement uses TRBV6-1 and TRBJ2-7; D gene uncertain. Germline V gene data show CDR1 as MNHNS and CDR2 as SASEGT. There are 12 residues in the CDR3. V was cut by 2 bases and J by 4 bases, with 6 bases left in between.

This chain links TRBV12-3 or TRBV12-4 with TRBJ1-1; 7 nucleotides line up with TRBD1. This CDR3 region has 13 residues. V lost 6 bases, J lost 3 bases, and 4 bases stayed unmatched. The CDR3 DNA is TGTGCCAGCAGGTCGACAGGGTACACTGAAGCTTTCTTT. Residues: CASRSTGYTEAFF.

The chain couples TRBV5-5 to TRBJ2-7; TRBD1 matches 7 bases. Germline V gene data show CDR1 as SGHKS and CDR2 as YYEKEE (reference sequence). V lost 1 base and J lost 3; bases outside the gene matches: 10. The CDR3 length is 16 residues. This CDR3 reads CASSLIASRDSYEQYF. The CDR3 coding sequence is TGTGCCAGCAGCTTGATCGCTAGCCGGGACAGCTACGAGCAGTACTTC.

The chain carries TRBV19 and TRBJ2-7; tentatively, D is TRBD1 (6 bases). Germline loops: CDR1 LNHDA, CDR2 SQIVND (reference sequence). CDR3 length: 13 residues. V shed 5 bases and J shed 5 bases, with 13 bases lying between them. The CDR3 region is CASSFPGHDEQYF. CDR3 sequence (DNA): TGTGCCAGTAGTTTCCCGGGACATGACGAGCAGTACTTC.

The chain joins TRBV5-5 to TRBJ1-1, with 7 bases that match TRBD1. V was pared by 0 bases and J by 11 bases, with 19 bases of the junction left unmatched. The CDR3 consists of 17 residues. CDR1 is SGHKS and CDR2 is YYEKEE in the germline V gene (reference sequence). CDR3 sequence (DNA): TGTGCCAGCAGCTTGGCGTGGGGGTGGACGACAGGGCTTGAGGCTTTCTTT. This codes for CASSLAWGWTTGLEAFF.

In this sample, this clone turned up a few times. The chain links TRBV11-2 to TRBJ1-2; D uncertain. The CDR3 contains 13 residues. Germline loops: CDR1 SGHAT, CDR2 FQNNGV. Deletions cut 1 base from V and 2 bases from J, with 5 bases between. CDR3 region: CASSLALNYGYTF. DNA for the CDR3: TGTGCCAGCAGCTTAGCGCTAAACTATGGCTACACCTTC.

J is TRBJ2-7 and V is TRBV5-1; no reliable D call. The germline gives CDR1 SGHRS, CDR2 YFSETQ. Trimming pared 0 bases from V and 2 bases from J, leaving 9 bases between. The CDR3 length is 14 residues. In DNA, the CDR3 is TGCGCCAGCAGCTTGGCAGGTGCAACCTACGAGCAGTACTTC. Protein: CASSLAGATYEQYF.

The rearrangement links TRBV2 to TRBJ2-5; D unresolved. Deletions cut 1 base from V and 2 bases from J, with 8 bases between. Germline V gene lookup returns CDR1 SNHLY and CDR2 FYNNEI. The CDR3 extends over 14 amino acids. Here the CDR3 reads CASSEGSGQETQYF. CDR3 nucleotide sequence: TGTGCCAGCAGTGAAGGGTCAGGACAAGAGACCCAGTACTTC. Together with reference TRBV2 and TRBJ2-5, the CDR3 gives the full variable domain: EPEVTQTPSHQVTQMGQEVILRCVPISNHLYFYWYRQILGQKVEFLVSFYNNEISEKSEIFDDQFSVERPDGSNFTLKIRSTKLEDSAMYFCASSEGSGQETQYFGPGTRLLVL.

The rearrangement links TRBV19 to TRBJ2-2, with D possibly being TRBD2 (5 bases). Germline V gives CDR1 LNHDA, CDR2 SQIVND (reference sequence). The CDR3 contains 15 residues. Trimming removed 7 bases at V and 2 bases at J, with 14 bases between. The CDR3 nucleotides read TGTGCCAGTATGAGGGAACACGGCAACACCGGGGAGCTGTTTTTT. Translating it yields CASMREHGNTGELFF. Based on the CDR3 plus reference TRBV19 and TRBJ2-2, the full variable domain is DGGITQSPKYLFRKEGQNVTLSCEQNLNHDAMYWYRQDPGQGLRLIYYSQIVNDFQKGDIAEGYSVSREKKESFPLTVTSAQKNPTAFYLCASMREHGNTGELFFGEGSRLTVL.

The chain is built from TRBV6-5 and TRBJ1-2; D unresolved. V was trimmed by 6 bases and J by 8 bases, leaving 16 bases between them. The CDR3 contains 13 residues. Germline CDR1 is MNHEY and CDR2 is SVGAGI. For the CDR3, the DNA is TGTGCCAGCAGCCGAGGCTACGTGTACGGCTACACCTTC. It specifies CASSRGYVYGYTF.

The table lists this clone with a count of one. The chain combines TRBV10-3 with TRBJ1-6; no reliable D call. Trimming removed 2 bases from V and 8 bases from J, with 10 bases in between. The CDR3 has 14 amino acids. The germline CDR1 and CDR2 sequences are ENHRY and SYGVKD. The CDR3 coding sequence is TGTGCCATCAGTGAGACCCATGTAGATTCACCCCTCCACTTT. Translating it yields CAISETHVDSPLHF.

The rearrangement uses TRBV4-2 and TRBJ2-3; 8 nucleotides align to TRBD2. This CDR3 contains 16 residues. Germline lookup yields CDR1 LGHNA and CDR2 YNFKEQ. Germline trimming cut 7 bases from V and 1 base from J; bases unmatched to any gene: 10. The CDR3 is CASTGTGGPGTDTQYF. The CDR3 DNA is TGTGCCAGCACCGGAACGGGGGGGCCGGGCACAGATACGCAGTATTTT.